These T cell receptor beta chains were read from a single sample in a study of cytomegalovirus exposure and HLA in healthy donors. Only in-frame clones appear in the TCRdb table, and some are missing; sequencing was by immunoSEQ multiplex PCR. This sample has under 250,000 clones; 65% to 80% occur once, and the top ten carry approximately 4.7%. The sample comprised PBMCs. The receptors originated from a woman in her 30s in good health and CMV-seropositive. Each CDR3 is given with its conserved first and last residue. A D gene is named only where the DNA matches it firmly. Only part of the rows carry a size: once, few, many, or a class if the clone is expanded.

clone_size	d_call	v_call	j_call	cdr3_aa	cdr3_nt
.	TRBD2	TRBV9	TRBJ2-7	CASSVDGLVGREQYF	TGTGCCAGCAGCGTAGACGGACTAGTTGGACGCGAGCAGTACTTC
.	TRBD1	TRBV7-9	TRBJ2-7	CASSPDRGFVTLYEQYF	TGTGCCAGCAGCCCGGACAGGGGGTTCGTCACCCTTTACGAGCAGTACTTC
.	.	TRBV4-1	TRBJ1-4	CASSPGRQVKNEKLFF	TGCGCCAGCAGCCCTGGCCGACAGGTGAAAAATGAAAAACTGTTTTTT
.	.	TRBV6-1	TRBJ2-7	CATRQEPYGYYEQYF	TGTGCCACTAGACAGGAGCCCTACGGGTATTACGAGCAGTACTTC
.	TRBD1	TRBV14	TRBJ2-4	CASSQLAGGSKNIQYF	TGTGCCAGCAGCCAACTAGCAGGGGGTTCCAAAAACATTCAGTACTTC
.	.	TRBV9	TRBJ2-1	CASSVRGANSYNEQFF	TGTGCCAGCAGCGTACGCGGGGCCAACTCCTACAATGAGCAGTTCTTC
.	.	TRBV9	TRBJ2-5	CASSFRTGLRLGVETQYF	TGTGCCAGCAGTTTTCGGACCGGACTCCGCCTTGGGGTAGAGACCCAGTACTTC
.	.	TRBV4-1	TRBJ2-3	CASSQVSSLPTDTQYF	TGCGCCAGCAGCCAAGTTTCTAGCCTCCCCACAGATACGCAGTATTTT
few	.	TRBV4-3	TRBJ2-3	CASSQTSTDTQYF	TGCGCCAGCAGCCAGACTAGCACAGATACGCAGTATTTT
.	.	TRBV7-2	TRBJ2-5	CASSGLGLTVQGETQYF	TGTGCCAGCAGCGGCTTGGGGCTGACGGTACAGGGAGAGACCCAGTACTTC
.	.	TRBV4-1	TRBJ1-5	CASSQDLVVYSGNQPQHF	TGCGCCAGCAGCCAAGACCTAGTAGTTTATTCAGGCAATCAGCCCCAGCATTTT
once	TRBD2	TRBV5-1	TRBJ2-5	CASSLATTSAQETQYF	TGCGCCAGCAGCTTGGCTACGACTAGCGCGCAAGAGACCCAGTACTTC
.	.	TRBV18	TRBJ1-4	CASSPRSNEKLFF	TGTGCCAGCTCACCACGCAGTAATGAAAAACTGTTTTTT
.	TRBD2	TRBV10-3	TRBJ2-2	CAIRTSGNTGELFF	TGTGCCATCCGAACTAGCGGGAACACCGGGGAGCTGTTTTTT
.	.	TRBV4-2	TRBJ1-2	CASSQGQNYGYTF	TGTGCCAGCAGCCAAGGGCAGAACTATGGCTACACCTTC
.	.	TRBV2	TRBJ2-3	CASSDYTSTDTQYF	TGTGCCAGCAGTGACTATACTAGCACAGATACGCAGTATTTT
.	TRBD1	TRBV19	TRBJ1-5	CASSLEDRGNQPQHF	TGTGCCAGTAGTTTAGAGGACAGGGGCAATCAGCCCCAGCATTTT
.	.	TRBV5-4	TRBJ2-5	CASSLWGVETQYF	TGTGCCAGCAGCTTGTGGGGGGTTGAGACCCAGTACTTC
.	TRBD2	TRBV7-9	TRBJ2-2	CASSLKASGRGITGELFF	TGTGCCAGCAGCTTAAAGGCTAGCGGGAGAGGGATCACCGGGGAGCTGTTTTTT
.	.	TRBV9	TRBJ2-7	CASSVGANSDEQYF	TGTGCCAGCAGCGTAGGGGCTAATTCTGACGAGCAGTACTTC
.	TRBD2	TRBV6-5	TRBJ2-7	CASSYSGLAGVYEQYF	TGTGCCAGCAGTTACTCCGGACTAGCGGGCGTCTACGAGCAGTACTTC
.	TRBD1	TRBV5-1	TRBJ1-6	CASSRDRGGSPLHF	TGCGCCAGCAGCCGGGACAGGGGTGGTTCACCCCTCCACTTT
.	TRBD1	TRBV9	TRBJ2-1	CASGRQGYNEQFF	TGTGCCAGCGGGAGACAGGGCTACAATGAGCAGTTCTTC
.	TRBD1	TRBV27	TRBJ1-1	CASAGQGVTEAFF	TGTGCCAGCGCGGGACAGGGGGTCACTGAAGCTTTCTTT
.	.	TRBV7-8	TRBJ2-1	CASSLSYNEQFF	TGTGCCAGCAGCCTATCCTACAATGAGCAGTTCTTC
.	.	TRBV6-5	TRBJ1-3	CASSYRQGYGNTIYF	TGTGCCAGCAGTTACCGGCAGGGGTACGGAAACACCATATATTTT
.	.	TRBV10-3	TRBJ1-5	CAISAGREDTEHF	TGTGCCATCAGTGCGGGCAGGGAAGATACCGAGCATTTT
.	.	TRBV5-1	TRBJ1-2	CASSFTGSYGYTF	TGCGCCAGCAGCTTCACAGGGAGCTATGGCTACACCTTC